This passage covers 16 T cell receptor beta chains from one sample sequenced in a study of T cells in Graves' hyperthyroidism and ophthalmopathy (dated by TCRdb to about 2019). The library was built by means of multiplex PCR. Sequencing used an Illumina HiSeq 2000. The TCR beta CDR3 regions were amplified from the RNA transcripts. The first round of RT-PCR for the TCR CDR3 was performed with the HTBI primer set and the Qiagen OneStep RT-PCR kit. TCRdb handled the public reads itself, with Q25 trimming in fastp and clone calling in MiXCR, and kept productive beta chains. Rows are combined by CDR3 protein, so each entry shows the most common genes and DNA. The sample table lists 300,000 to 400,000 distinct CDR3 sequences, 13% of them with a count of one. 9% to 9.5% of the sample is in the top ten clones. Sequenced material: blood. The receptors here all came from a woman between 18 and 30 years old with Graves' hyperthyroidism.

The CDR3, as DNA: TGTGCCCGCGGGGGGGCCGAAGCTTTCTTT. This translates into CARGGAEAFF. The chain is built from TRBV2 and TRBJ1-1; the D gene is possibly TRBD1 (6 bases). CDR3 size: 10 residues. Trimming removed 11 bases at V and 8 bases at J, with 12 bases between. In germline, CDR1 is SNHLY, CDR2 FYNNEI.

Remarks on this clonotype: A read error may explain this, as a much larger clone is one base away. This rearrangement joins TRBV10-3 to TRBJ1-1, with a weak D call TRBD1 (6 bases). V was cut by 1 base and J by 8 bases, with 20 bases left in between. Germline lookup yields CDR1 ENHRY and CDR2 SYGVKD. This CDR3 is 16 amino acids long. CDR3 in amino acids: CAISELKGGRGGEAFF. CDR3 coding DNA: TGTGCCATCAGTGAGTTGAAGGGGGGCAGGGGAGGCGAAGCTTTCTTT.

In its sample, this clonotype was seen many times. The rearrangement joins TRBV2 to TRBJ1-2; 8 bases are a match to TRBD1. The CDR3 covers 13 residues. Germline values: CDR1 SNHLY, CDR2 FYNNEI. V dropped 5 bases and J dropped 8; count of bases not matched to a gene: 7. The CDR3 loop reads CASSSRGLWGYTF. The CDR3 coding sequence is TGTGCCAGCAGTAGCAGGGGGCTTTGGGGCTACACCTTC.

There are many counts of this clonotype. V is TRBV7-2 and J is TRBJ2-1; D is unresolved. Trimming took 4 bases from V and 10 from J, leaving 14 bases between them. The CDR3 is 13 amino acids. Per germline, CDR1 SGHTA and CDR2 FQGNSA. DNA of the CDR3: TGTGCCAGCAGCTCCTGGGGTGGAGACGAGCAGTTCTTC. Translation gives CASSSWGGDEQFF.

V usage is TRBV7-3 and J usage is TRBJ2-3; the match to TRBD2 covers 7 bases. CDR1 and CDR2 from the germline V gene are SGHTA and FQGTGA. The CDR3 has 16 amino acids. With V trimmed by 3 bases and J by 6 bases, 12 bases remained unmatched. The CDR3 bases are TGTGCCAGCAGCTTGGTGGGAGGGTCAACCGGGGATACGCAGTATTTT. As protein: CASSLVGGSTGDTQYF.

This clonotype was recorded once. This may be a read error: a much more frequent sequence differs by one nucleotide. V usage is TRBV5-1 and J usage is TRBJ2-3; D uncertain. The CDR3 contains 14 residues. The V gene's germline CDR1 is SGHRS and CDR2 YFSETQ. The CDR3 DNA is TGTGCCAGCAGCTTGGGTTACTTCACAGATACGCAGTGTTTT. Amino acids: CASSLGYFTDTQCF.

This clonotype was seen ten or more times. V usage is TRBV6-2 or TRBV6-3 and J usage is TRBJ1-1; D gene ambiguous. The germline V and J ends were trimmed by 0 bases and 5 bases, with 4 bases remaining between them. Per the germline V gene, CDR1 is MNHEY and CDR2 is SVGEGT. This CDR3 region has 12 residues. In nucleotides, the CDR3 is TGTGCCAGCAGTTACTCGACAACTGAAGCTTTCTTT. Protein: CASSYSTTEAFF.

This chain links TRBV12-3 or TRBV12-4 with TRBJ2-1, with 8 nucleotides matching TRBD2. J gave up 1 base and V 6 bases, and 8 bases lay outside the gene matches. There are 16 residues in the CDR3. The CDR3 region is CASRVAGWLSYNEQFF. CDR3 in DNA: TGTGCCAGCAGGGTAGCGGGGTGGTTATCCTACAATGAGCAGTTCTTC.

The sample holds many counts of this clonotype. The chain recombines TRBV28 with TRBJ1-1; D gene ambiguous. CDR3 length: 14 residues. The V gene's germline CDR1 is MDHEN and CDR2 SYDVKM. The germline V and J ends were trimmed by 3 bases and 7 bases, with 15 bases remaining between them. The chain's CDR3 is CASSFPRVGSEAFF. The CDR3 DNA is TGTGCCAGCAGTTTTCCCCGGGTGGGCAGTGAAGCTTTCTTT.

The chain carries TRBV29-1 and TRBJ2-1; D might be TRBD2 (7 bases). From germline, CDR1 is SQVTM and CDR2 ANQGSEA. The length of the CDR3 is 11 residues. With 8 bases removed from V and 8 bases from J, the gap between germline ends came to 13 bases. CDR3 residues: CSLRGGDEQFF. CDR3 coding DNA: TGCAGCCTCCGAGGGGGGGATGAGCAGTTCTTC.

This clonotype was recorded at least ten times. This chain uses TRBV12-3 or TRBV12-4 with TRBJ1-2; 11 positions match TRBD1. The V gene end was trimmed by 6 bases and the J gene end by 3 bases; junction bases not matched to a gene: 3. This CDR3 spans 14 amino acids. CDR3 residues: CASRRDRGDYGYTF. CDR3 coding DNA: TGTGCCAGCAGACGGGACAGGGGGGACTATGGCTACACCTTC.

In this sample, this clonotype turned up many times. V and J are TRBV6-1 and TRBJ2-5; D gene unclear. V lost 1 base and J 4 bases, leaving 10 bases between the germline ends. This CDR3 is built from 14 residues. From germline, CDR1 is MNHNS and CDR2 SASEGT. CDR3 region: CASSEGSARETQYF. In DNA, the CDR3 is TGTGCCAGCAGTGAAGGTTCGGCACGAGAGACCCAGTACTTC.

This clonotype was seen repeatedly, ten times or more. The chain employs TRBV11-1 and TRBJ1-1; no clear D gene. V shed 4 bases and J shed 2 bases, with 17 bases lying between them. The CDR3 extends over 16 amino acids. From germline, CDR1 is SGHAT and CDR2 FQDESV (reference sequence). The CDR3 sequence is CASSSLEIDGNTEAFF. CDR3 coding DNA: TGTGCCAGCAGCTCGCTTGAAATCGACGGTAACACTGAAGCTTTCTTT.

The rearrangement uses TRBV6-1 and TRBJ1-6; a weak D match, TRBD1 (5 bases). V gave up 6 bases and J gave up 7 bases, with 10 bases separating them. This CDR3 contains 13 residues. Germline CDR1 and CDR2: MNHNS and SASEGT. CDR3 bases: TGTGCCAGCAGGGGGCAGGGAAATTCACCCCTCCACTTT. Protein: CASRGQGNSPLHF.

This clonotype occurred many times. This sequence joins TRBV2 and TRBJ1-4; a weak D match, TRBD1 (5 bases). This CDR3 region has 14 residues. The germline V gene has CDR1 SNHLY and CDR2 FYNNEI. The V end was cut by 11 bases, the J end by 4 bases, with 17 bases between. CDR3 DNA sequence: TGTGCCGGGGGGAAGACGGAGCTTAATGAAAAACTGTTTTTT. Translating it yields CAGGKTELNEKLFF.

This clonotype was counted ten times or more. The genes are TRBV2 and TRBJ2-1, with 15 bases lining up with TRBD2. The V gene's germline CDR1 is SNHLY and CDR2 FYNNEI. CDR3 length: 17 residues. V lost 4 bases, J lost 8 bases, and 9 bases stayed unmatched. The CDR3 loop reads CASSGSGLAGGGDEQFF. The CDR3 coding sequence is TGTGCCAGCAGTGGTTCGGGACTAGCGGGGGGCGGGGATGAGCAGTTCTTC. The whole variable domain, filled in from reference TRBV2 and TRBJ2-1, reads EPEVTQTPSHQVTQMGQEVILRCVPISNHLYFYWYRQILGQKVEFLVSFYNNEISEKSEIFDDQFSVERPDGSNFTLKIRSTKLEDSAMYFCASSGSGLAGGGDEQFFGPGTRLTVL.